This TCR beta chain came from a study of cytomegalovirus exposure and HLA in healthy donors. Study overall: Findings of an earlier analysis included around 120 million unique TCR beta sequences from some 200 million T cells. Study-level findings and limits: Most TCR sequences showed up rarely, but some public TCRs showed up in many donors. What a later analysis showed was that several of the most significant clusters appeared linked to common viral pathogens.

With 60 Vbeta and 13 Jbeta primers, the PCR was carried out. Measured with immunoSEQ multiplex PCR; TCRdb has only the in-frame clones, and not every one. The sample data list tens of thousands of clones. A remark on this clone: The antigen is unknown.

Trimming took 8 bases from V and 3 from J; bases not matched to a gene: 19. The CDR3 loop spans 19 amino acids. The germline V gene has CDR1 MNHEY and CDR2 SMNVEV (reference sequence). The V gene is TRBV27, the J gene TRBJ1-5; 10 bases line up with TRBD1. This receptor was identified in a middle-aged man in good health and CMV-seropositive. The sample was PBMCs. The CDR3 sequence is CASPLGSRPGQGLNQPQHF. CDR3 coding DNA: TGTGCCAGCCCGTTGGGCTCCCGTCCGGGACAGGGGCTCAATCAGCCCCAGCATTTT.